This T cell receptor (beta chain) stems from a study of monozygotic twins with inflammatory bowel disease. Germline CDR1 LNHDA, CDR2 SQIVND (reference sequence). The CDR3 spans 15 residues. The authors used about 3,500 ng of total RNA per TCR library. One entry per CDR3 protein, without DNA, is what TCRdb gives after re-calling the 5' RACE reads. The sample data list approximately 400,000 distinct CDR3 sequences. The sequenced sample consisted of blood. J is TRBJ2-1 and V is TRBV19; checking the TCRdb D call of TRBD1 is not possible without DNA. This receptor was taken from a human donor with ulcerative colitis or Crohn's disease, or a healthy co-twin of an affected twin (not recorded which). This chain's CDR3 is CASTRGTGIRNEQFF.